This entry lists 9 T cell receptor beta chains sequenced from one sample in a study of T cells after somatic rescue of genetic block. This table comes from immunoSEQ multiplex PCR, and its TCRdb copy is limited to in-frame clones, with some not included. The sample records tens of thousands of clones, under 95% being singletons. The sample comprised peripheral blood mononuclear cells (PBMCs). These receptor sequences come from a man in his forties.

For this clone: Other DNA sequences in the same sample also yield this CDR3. The CDR3 loop is CASSAGTDTQYF. Written as DNA, the CDR3 is TGTGCCAGCAGCGCAGGCACAGATACGCAGTATTTT. The chain joins TRBV2 to TRBJ2-3, with D uncertain. The CDR3 runs 12 residues. Germline V CDR1 and CDR2: SNHLY, FYNNEI. V shed 6 bases and J shed 1 base, with 5 bases lying between them.

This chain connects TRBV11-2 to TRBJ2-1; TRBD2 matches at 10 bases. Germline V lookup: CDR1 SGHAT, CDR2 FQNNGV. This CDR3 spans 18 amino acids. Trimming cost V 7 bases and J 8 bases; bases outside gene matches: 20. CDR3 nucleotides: TGTGCCAGCAATTCTGGGGCTAGCGGGGGCCCTTACGGGCATGAGCAGTTCTTC. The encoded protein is CASNSGASGGPYGHEQFF.

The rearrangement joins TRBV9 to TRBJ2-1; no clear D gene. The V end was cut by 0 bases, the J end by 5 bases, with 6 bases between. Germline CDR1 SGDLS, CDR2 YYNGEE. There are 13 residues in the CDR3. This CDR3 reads CASSVATHNEQFF. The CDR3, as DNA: TGTGCCAGCAGCGTAGCTACCCACAATGAGCAGTTCTTC. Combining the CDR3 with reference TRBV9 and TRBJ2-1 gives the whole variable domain DSGVTQTPKHLITATGQRVTLRCSPRSGDLSVYWYQQSLDQGLQFLIQYYNGEERAKGNILERFSAQQFPDLHSELNLSSLELGDSALYFCASSVATHNEQFFGPGTRLTVL.

The CDR3 reads CASSFNSGQSTGELFF. Written as DNA, the CDR3 is TGTGCCAGCAGCTTCAATAGCGGGCAATCCACCGGGGAGCTGTTTTTT. The chain employs TRBV7-2 and TRBJ2-2; TRBD2 aligns across 7 bases. J lost 4 bases, V lost 3 bases, and 8 bases had no gene match. Germline lookup yields CDR1 SGHTA and CDR2 FQGNSA. The CDR3 has 16 residues. Looking up the rest from reference TRBV7-2 and TRBJ2-2 gives the full variable domain: GAGVSQSPSNKVTEKGKDVELRCDPISGHTALYWYRQSLGQGLEFLIYFQGNSAPDKSGLPSDRFSAERTGGSVSTLTIQRTQQEDSAVYLCASSFNSGQSTGELFFGEGSRLTVL.

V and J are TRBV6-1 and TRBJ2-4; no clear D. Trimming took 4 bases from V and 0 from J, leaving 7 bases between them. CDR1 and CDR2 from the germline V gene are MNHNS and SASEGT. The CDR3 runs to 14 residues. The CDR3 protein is CASSASVAKNIQYF. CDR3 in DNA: TGTGCCAGCAGTGCGAGCGTAGCCAAAAACATTCAGTACTTC.

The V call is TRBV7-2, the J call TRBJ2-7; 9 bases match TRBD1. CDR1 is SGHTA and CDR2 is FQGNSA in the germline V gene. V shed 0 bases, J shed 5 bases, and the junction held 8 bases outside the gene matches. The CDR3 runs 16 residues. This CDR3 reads CASSLAQGQGGNEQYF. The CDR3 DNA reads TGTGCCAGCAGCTTAGCGCAGGGACAGGGAGGAAACGAGCAGTACTTC.

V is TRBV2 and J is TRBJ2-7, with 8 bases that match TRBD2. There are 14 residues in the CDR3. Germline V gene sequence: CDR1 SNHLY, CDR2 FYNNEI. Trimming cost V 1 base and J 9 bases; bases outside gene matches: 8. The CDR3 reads CASSEEGLDDTQYF. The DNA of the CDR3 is TGTGCCAGCAGTGAAGAGGGACTAGATGACACGCAGTACTTC.

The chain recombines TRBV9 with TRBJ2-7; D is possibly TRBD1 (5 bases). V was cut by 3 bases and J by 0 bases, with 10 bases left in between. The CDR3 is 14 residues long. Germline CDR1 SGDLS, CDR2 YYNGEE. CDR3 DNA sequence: TGTGCCAGCAGCGCCCACAGGAGCTCCTACGAGCAGTACTTC. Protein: CASSAHRSSYEQYF.

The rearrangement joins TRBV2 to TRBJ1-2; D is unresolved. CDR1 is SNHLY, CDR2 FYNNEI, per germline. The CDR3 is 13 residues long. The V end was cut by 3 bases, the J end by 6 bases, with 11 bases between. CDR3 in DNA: TGTGCCAGCAGTGAGGACGGAAGGGATGGCTACACCTTC. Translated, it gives CASSEDGRDGYTF.